The rows below give T cell receptor beta chains drawn from one sample of a study of shared clonotypes between healthy human individuals. This table comes from immunoSEQ multiplex PCR, and its TCRdb copy is limited to in-frame clones, with some not included. The sample shows 750,000 to 1,000,000 clones, about 92% of them seen only once. The sequencing input was naive CD8+ T cells sorted from blood. Every receptor here comes from a man aged 25 to 45 in good health. Each CDR3 is given with its conserved first and last residue. A D gene is named only where the DNA matches it firmly. Clone size is stated in some rows and not others, as once, few, many or a class when expanded.

abundance,v_gene,d_gene,j_gene,CDR3aa
-,TRBV6-6,-,TRBJ1-1,CASSYSREGTEAFF
-,TRBV5-1,TRBD2,TRBJ2-3,CASSLDGLAGADTDTQYF
-,TRBV19,TRBD2,TRBJ2-7,CASSIGSGSSYEQYF
-,TRBV6-1,-,TRBJ1-1,CASSEPGEGTEAFF
-,TRBV10-3,-,TRBJ2-2,CAISRDPTGTGELFF
-,TRBV29-1,-,TRBJ2-1,CSVELDSTQNWEQFF
-,TRBV5-4,TRBD1,TRBJ2-7,CASSRQGAGYEQYF
-,TRBV5-4,-,TRBJ1-4,CASSLGKRNEKLFF
-,TRBV5-5,TRBD2,TRBJ2-5,CASSLGTTSGAQETQYF
-,TRBV30,-,TRBJ2-1,CAWKESGSQFF
-,TRBV27,-,TRBJ2-5,CASSLSIGRTLLETQYF
-,TRBV11-2,-,TRBJ2-7,CASSLENPYEQYF
-,TRBV2,TRBD2,TRBJ2-1,CASIRTSWDYNEQFF
-,TRBV19,-,TRBJ1-5,CASSISSHQPQHF
-,TRBV10-2,-,TRBJ2-2,CASSEWNTGELFF
-,TRBV5-1,-,TRBJ1-5,CASSWDGNQPQHF
-,TRBV9,TRBD1,TRBJ2-3,CASEAKDRGDTQYF
-,TRBV5-1,TRBD2,TRBJ2-7,CASSSSGLAGVAYEQYF
-,TRBV6-1,TRBD2,TRBJ2-7,CASSENNSGSLYEQYF
-,TRBV5-6,TRBD1,TRBJ2-3,CASSAWDRGRADTQYF
-,TRBV5-1,-,TRBJ2-3,CASSFVVAGSTDTQYF
-,TRBV10-1,-,TRBJ2-1,CASSEFGNEQFF
-,TRBV5-1,TRBD1,TRBJ2-7,CASSHRQGGYEQYF
few,TRBV5-1,TRBD1,TRBJ1-1,CASSHRGGNTEAFF
-,TRBV7-6,-,TRBJ2-1,CASSLQPSAGTSADNEQFF
-,TRBV4-2,TRBD2,TRBJ2-1,CASSQTLGLAGGSYNEQFF
-,TRBV6-5,TRBD1,TRBJ2-7,CASSLTGDEQYF
-,TRBV5-6,TRBD2,TRBJ2-1,CASNERESSYNEQFF
once,TRBV5-5,TRBD2,TRBJ2-1,CASSLASGDYNEQFF
-,TRBV4-2,TRBD1,TRBJ1-2,CASSQEGDRGTGYTF
-,TRBV6-5,-,TRBJ2-7,CASSLGQSTYEQYF
-,TRBV10-3,-,TRBJ2-7,CAITTTESSYEQYF
-,TRBV28,-,TRBJ2-3,CASSFEGPTDTQYF
-,TRBV27,TRBD1,TRBJ2-7,CASSPGQVSYEQYF
-,TRBV2,-,TRBJ2-1,CASRGSTRLSYNEQFF
-,TRBV2,TRBD1,TRBJ2-7,CAKWTGIGYEQYF
-,TRBV4-3,-,TRBJ1-1,CASSQIGTEAFF
-,TRBV9,-,TRBJ2-7,CASSDDRLDSYEQYF
-,TRBV27,TRBD1,TRBJ1-1,CASSRGDRENTEAFF
-,TRBV13,TRBD1,TRBJ2-7,CASSSDRGFYEQYF
-,TRBV7-2,-,TRBJ2-1,CASSLVLSRGNNEQFF
-,TRBV7-2,-,TRBJ2-7,CASSPRQGRYEQYF
-,TRBV27,-,TRBJ1-1,CASSLYGTVNTEAFF
-,TRBV13,TRBD1,TRBJ1-2,CASSIGTGLTANYGYTF
-,TRBV7-9,-,TRBJ2-7,CASSGQRTYEQYF
-,TRBV19,TRBD1,TRBJ2-7,CASSLSGDRRYEQYF
-,TRBV12-2,-,TRBJ2-1,CASRLRSRLAGKLSYNEQFF
-,TRBV20-1,-,TRBJ1-1,CSARGGTEAFF
-,TRBV27,TRBD1,TRBJ2-1,CASSDGDRGETSTNEQFF
-,TRBV2,-,TRBJ1-2,CASRQGDGYTF
once,TRBV19,-,TRBJ1-2,CASSPRTRNYGYTF
-,TRBV7-9,-,TRBJ2-1,CASSLGVAESSYNEQFF
-,TRBV6-5,-,TRBJ1-5,CASSYSTNQPQHF
once,TRBV9,TRBD1,TRBJ2-7,CASSHPRDRGNRGEQYF
-,TRBV11-2,TRBD2,TRBJ2-3,CASSYTLAGEPTDTQYF
-,TRBV27,TRBD2,TRBJ2-3,CASSPSSGEAPDTQYF
-,TRBV15,TRBD2,TRBJ2-3,CATSRGPGEPGLAGPTDTQYF